This T cell receptor (beta chain) was identified during a study of Tregs in tolerant kidney transplant recipients. Study conclusions and caveats: Activated donor B cell expansion appeared to reveal the most relevant donor-specific TCRbeta repertoire. Biological reproducibility was not directly addressed, but technical replication error appeared minimal. Findings come from small patient numbers and require larger validation.

Sequencing was performed with immunoSEQ multiplex PCR; in TCRdb, only in-frame clones are kept and a portion is missing. The sample records around 61,000 clones, about 86% being singletons. As for this clone: Its antigen is as yet unknown.

Trimming removed 3 bases from V and 0 bases from J, with 12 bases in between. Germline CDR1 GTSNPN, CDR2 SVGIG (reference sequence). The CDR3 is 14 amino acids. The receptor was isolated from a human donor in good health. Sequences were obtained from CD4+ T cells from blood. The chain links TRBV30 to TRBJ2-7; no definite D call. The CDR3 sequence is CAWSYGISSYEQYF. CDR3 DNA sequence: TGTGCCTGGAGCTACGGAATTAGCTCCTACGAGCAGTACTTC.